Below, 18 T cell receptor beta chains from the same sample are listed, as sequenced in a study of regulatory T cells in long-lasting Graves disease. Investigators prepared the TCR beta libraries by applying iRepertoire HTBI primers and Arm-PCR of CDR3 regions. TCRdb re-analysed the multiplex PCR reads in MiXCR, keeping a single row per CDR3 protein. The sample holds about 620,000 distinct CDR3 sequences; less than 20% are singletons and the top ten take about 20%. Time point: newly diagnosed GD, antithyroid drugs for less than 3 months. Construction of the TCR library relied on RNA isolated from PBMCs. These data are also associated with another study on T cells in Graves' hyperthyroidism and ophthalmopathy.

The starting material was peripheral blood mononuclear cells (PBMCs), obtained at new diagnosis, from a patient treated with antithyroid drugs. The source of these receptors is a woman aged 25-40 years with Graves disease.

This clonotype was observed a few times. J is TRBJ1-1 and V is TRBV7-6, with D uncertain. The CDR3 loop spans 14 amino acids. CDR1 and CDR2 from the germline V gene are SGHVS and FNYEAQ. Deletions cut 5 bases from V and 0 bases from J, with 10 bases between. CDR3 coding DNA: TGTGCCAGCAGCGATAGAGCGATGAACACTGAAGCTTTCTTT. This codes for CASSDRAMNTEAFF.

Here the CDR3 reads CASSIRPGPNTEAFF. The CDR3 DNA is TGTGCCAGCAGTATTCGTCCGGGACCGAACACTGAAGCTTTCTTT. The V call is TRBV27, the J call TRBJ1-1; D possibly corresponds to TRBD1 (5 bases). V was shortened by 5 bases and J by 1 base, with 14 bases between the two germline ends. Germline-derived CDR1 and CDR2 are MNHEY and SMNVEV (reference sequence). The CDR3 has 15 residues.

This clonotype was counted many times. The rearrangement joins TRBV12-3 or TRBV12-4 to TRBJ1-1; 11 bases align to TRBD1. The CDR3 length is 14 residues. J was trimmed by 7 bases and V by 5 bases; bases with no gene match: 6. CDR3: CASSQGQGVNEAFF. CDR3 in DNA: TGTGCCAGCAGTCAGGGACAGGGGGTAAATGAAGCTTTCTTT.

This clonotype has ten or more counts. The V gene is TRBV28, the J gene TRBJ1-2, with 8 nucleotides matching TRBD1. The germline CDR1 and CDR2 sequences are MDHEN and SYDVKM. This CDR3 region has 14 residues. V shed 4 bases, J shed 2 bases, and the junction held 3 bases outside the gene matches. CDR3 amino acids: CASSSGGKNYGYTF. In nucleotides, the CDR3 is TGTGCCAGCAGTTCAGGGGGCAAAAACTATGGCTACACCTTC.

This clonotype appeared many times. V usage is TRBV27 and J usage is TRBJ2-7; D may be TRBD1 (6 bases). Trimming removed 3 bases at V and 5 bases at J, with 20 bases between. This CDR3 has 16 residues. Germline CDR1 MNHEY, CDR2 SMNVEV (reference sequence). CDR3 protein: CASSFSGQPVKNEQYF. The CDR3 bases are TGTGCCAGCAGTTTCTCAGGACAGCCGGTAAAGAACGAGCAGTACTTC.

In its sample, this clonotype was seen many times. The chain uses TRBV20-1 and TRBJ1-4, with 10 bases matching TRBD1. Trimming took 6 bases from V and 8 from J; bases not matched to a gene: 9. CDR1 and CDR2 (germline): DFQATT, SNEGSKA (reference sequence). The CDR3 spans 14 residues. The CDR3 loop reads CSAIDRGRTEKLFF. In nucleotides, the CDR3 is TGCAGTGCCATAGACAGGGGGCGTACGGAAAAACTGTTTTTT.

This clonotype was observed a handful of times. V is TRBV15 and J is TRBJ1-3; no clear D gene. Germline-derived CDR1 and CDR2 are LNHNV and YYDKDF (reference sequence). V was cut by 5 bases and J by 1 base, with 12 bases left in between. The CDR3 totals 15 residues. The CDR3 nucleotides are TGTGCCACCAGCTACGGGGTATTGTCTGGAAACACCATATATTTT. Translated, it gives CATSYGVLSGNTIYF.

This clonotype was seen a handful of times. V gene TRBV7-3 combines with J gene TRBJ2-2; D is perhaps TRBD1 or TRBD2 (5 bases each). The CDR3 is made up of 15 amino acids. Trimming took 5 bases from V and 4 from J, leaving 14 bases between them. Germline V gene sequence: CDR1 SGHTA, CDR2 FQGTGA. The CDR3 DNA is TGTGCCAGCAGCCACCTATCAGGGAGCACCGGGGAGCTGTTTTTT. It codes for CASSHLSGSTGELFF.

This clonotype occurred many times. The chain has TRBV7-2 and TRBJ2-1, with 8 positions matching TRBD2. From germline, CDR1 is SGHTA and CDR2 FQGNSA. Unmatched junction bases numbered 9, after V lost 5 bases and J lost 0 bases. The CDR3 contains 17 residues. In DNA form, the CDR3 reads TGTGCCAGCAGCCCATATGGGCTAGCGGGCTCCTACAATGAGCAGTTCTTC. This encodes CASSPYGLAGSYNEQFF.

The gene calls are TRBV14 and TRBJ2-1; D gene unclear. The germline V gene encodes CDR1 SGHDN and CDR2 FVKESK. The germline V and J ends were trimmed by 3 bases and 0 bases, with 9 bases remaining between them. The CDR3 is made up of 15 amino acids. The CDR3 DNA reads as TGTGCCAGCAGCCATATTGTTGTCTCCTACAATGAGCAGTTCTTC. This gives the protein CASSHIVVSYNEQFF.

This clonotype was recorded at least ten times. The rearrangement uses TRBV7-9 and TRBJ1-1; D is undetermined. V lost 5 bases to trimming and J lost 1 base, with 17 bases between them. There are 16 residues in the CDR3. Germline assignment: CDR1 SEHNR and CDR2 FQNEAQ (reference sequence). The CDR3 region is CASSTSRGFWNTEAFF. The CDR3 nucleotides are TGTGCCAGCAGCACCAGTCGAGGGTTTTGGAACACTGAAGCTTTCTTT.

This clonotype was found many times. The chain joins TRBV6-1 to TRBJ1-1; no firm D call. The V gene's germline CDR1 is MNHNS and CDR2 SASEGT. V was shortened by 8 bases and J by 3 bases, with 16 bases between the two germline ends. CDR3 length: 14 residues. The CDR3 sequence is CASHSFLWDTEAFF. DNA of the CDR3: TGTGCCAGCCACTCTTTCCTGTGGGACACTGAAGCTTTCTTT.

A remark on this clonotype: Being one base from a much bigger clone, this may be a read error. V usage is TRBV6-2 or TRBV6-3 and J usage is TRBJ1-5; tentatively, D is TRBD1 (5 bases). The CDR3 sequence is 12 residues long. The germline V gene has CDR1 MNHEY and CDR2 SVGEGT. The CDR3 sequence: CVSQGDNQPQHF. The CDR3 DNA reads TGTGTCAGCCAGGGTGACAATCAGCCCCAGCATTTT.

V is TRBV6-1 and J is TRBJ1-4; D remains ambiguous. Germline CDR1 is MNHNS and CDR2 is SASEGT. This CDR3 spans 13 amino acids. V shed 6 bases and J shed 14 bases, with 19 bases lying between them. Here the CDR3 DNA reads TGTGCCAGCAGGGACCCCTTCTTCTATGGTCTGTTTTTT. It specifies CASRDPFFYGLFF.

This clonotype was observed at least ten times. The chain couples TRBV6-1 to TRBJ1-5, with a tentative D call TRBD1 (6 bases). V was clipped by 6 bases and J by 6 bases, with 27 bases between them. The CDR3 runs 18 residues. Germline values: CDR1 MNHNS, CDR2 SASEGT. The CDR3 sequence is CASSEAYGGGAEIQPQHF. The CDR3 nucleotides read TGTGCCAGCAGCGAGGCTTATGGGGGGGGCGCGGAAATTCAGCCCCAGCATTTT.

CDR3 in DNA: TGCGCCAGCAGCCTTGGGACAGGGAACCACGAGCAGTACTTC. The encoded protein is CASSLGTGNHEQYF. The chain is built from TRBV5-1 and TRBJ2-7, with TRBD1 identical over 9 bases. With V trimmed by 4 bases and J by 5 bases, 7 bases remained unmatched. CDR1 and CDR2 from the germline V gene are SGHRS and YFSETQ. The CDR3 runs to 14 residues.

The CDR3 DNA is TGTGCCAGCAGCATTTCCGGGACAGTCAATCAGCCCCAGCATTTT. Its translation: CASSISGTVNQPQHF. This chain connects TRBV27 to TRBJ1-5; 7 positions match TRBD1. V lost 6 bases to trimming and J lost 3 bases; unmatched junction nucleotides: 8. This CDR3 has 15 amino acids. Per the germline V gene, CDR1 is MNHEY and CDR2 is SMNVEV (reference sequence).

V and J are TRBV5-1 and TRBJ2-7; TRBD1 agrees at 10 bases. This CDR3 comprises 15 residues. Germline V gene sequence: CDR1 SGHRS, CDR2 YFSETQ. The trim removed 5 bases at V and 2 bases at J, leaving 7 bases unmatched. The CDR3, as DNA: TGCGCCAGCAGTGGGGGACAGGGGCCAGCCTACGAGCAGTACTTC. Residues: CASSGGQGPAYEQYF.